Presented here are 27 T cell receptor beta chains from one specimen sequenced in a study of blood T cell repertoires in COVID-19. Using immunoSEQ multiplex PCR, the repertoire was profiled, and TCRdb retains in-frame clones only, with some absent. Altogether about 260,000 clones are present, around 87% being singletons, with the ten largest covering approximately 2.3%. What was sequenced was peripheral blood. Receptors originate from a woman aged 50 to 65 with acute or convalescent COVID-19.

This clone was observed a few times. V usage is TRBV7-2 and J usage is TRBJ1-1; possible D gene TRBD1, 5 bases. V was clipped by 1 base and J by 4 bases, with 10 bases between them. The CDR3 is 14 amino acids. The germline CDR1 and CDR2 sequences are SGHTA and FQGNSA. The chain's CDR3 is CASSLVSGVTEAFF. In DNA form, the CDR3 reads TGTGCCAGCAGCTTAGTCTCGGGGGTCACTGAAGCTTTCTTT.

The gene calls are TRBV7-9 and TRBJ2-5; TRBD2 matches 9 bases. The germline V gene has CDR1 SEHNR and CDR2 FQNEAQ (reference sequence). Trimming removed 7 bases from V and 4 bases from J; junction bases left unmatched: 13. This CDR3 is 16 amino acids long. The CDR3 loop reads CASTPFRGRAGETQYF. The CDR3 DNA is TGTGCCAGCACCCCTTTCCGCGGGAGGGCCGGAGAGACCCAGTACTTC.

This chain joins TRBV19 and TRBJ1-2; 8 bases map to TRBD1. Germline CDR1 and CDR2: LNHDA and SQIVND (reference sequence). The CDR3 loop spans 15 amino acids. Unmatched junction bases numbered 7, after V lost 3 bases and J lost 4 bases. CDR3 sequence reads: CASSMKAGGVYGYTF. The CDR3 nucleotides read TGTGCCAGTAGTATGAAGGCAGGGGGCGTCTATGGCTACACCTTC.

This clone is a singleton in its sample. The CDR3 is CASSHAGQGRSSPLHF. The CDR3 DNA reads as TGTGCCAGCAGCCATGCTGGACAGGGACGGTCTTCACCCCTCCACTTT. The chain carries TRBV3-1 (or the pseudogene TRBV3-2) and TRBJ1-6; 8 nucleotides line up with TRBD1. The CDR3 is made up of 16 amino acids. Germline CDR1 LGHDT, CDR2 YNNKEL (reference sequence). V trimming: 3 bases; J trimming: 9 bases; junction bases outside the gene matches: 10.

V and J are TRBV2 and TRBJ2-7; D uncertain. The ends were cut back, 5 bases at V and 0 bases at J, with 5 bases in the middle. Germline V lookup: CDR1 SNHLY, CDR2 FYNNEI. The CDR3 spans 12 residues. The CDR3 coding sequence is TGTGCCAGCAGTCCCAGCTCCTACGAGCAGTACTTC. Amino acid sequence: CASSPSSYEQYF.

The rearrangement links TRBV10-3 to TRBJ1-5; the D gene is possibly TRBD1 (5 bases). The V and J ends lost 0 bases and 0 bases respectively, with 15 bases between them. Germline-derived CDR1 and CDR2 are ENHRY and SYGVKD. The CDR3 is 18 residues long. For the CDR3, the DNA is TGTGCCATCAGTGAGTCCGGTACAGGACCTTATAGCAATCAGCCCCAGCATTTT. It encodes CAISESGTGPYSNQPQHF.

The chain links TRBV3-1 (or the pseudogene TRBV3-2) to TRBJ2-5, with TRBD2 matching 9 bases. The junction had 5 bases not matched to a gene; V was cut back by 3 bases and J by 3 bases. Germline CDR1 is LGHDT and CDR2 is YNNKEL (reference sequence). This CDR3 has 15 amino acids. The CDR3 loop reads CASSHRSSGEETQYF. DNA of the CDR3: TGTGCCAGCAGCCACCGTTCTAGCGGGGAAGAGACCCAGTACTTC.

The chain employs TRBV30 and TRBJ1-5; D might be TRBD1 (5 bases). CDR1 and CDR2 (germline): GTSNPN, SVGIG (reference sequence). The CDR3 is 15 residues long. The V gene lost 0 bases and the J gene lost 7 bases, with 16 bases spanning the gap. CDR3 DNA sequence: TGTGCCTGGAGTGTATTACAGGCGGTCGGGCAGCCCCAGCATTTT. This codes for CAWSVLQAVGQPQHF.

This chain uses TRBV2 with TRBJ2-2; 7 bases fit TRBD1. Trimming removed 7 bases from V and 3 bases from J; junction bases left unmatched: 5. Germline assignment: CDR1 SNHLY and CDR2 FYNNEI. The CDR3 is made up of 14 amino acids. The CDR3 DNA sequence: TGTGCCAGCAATAACAGGGGAGACACCGGGGAGCTGTTTTTT. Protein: CASNNRGDTGELFF.

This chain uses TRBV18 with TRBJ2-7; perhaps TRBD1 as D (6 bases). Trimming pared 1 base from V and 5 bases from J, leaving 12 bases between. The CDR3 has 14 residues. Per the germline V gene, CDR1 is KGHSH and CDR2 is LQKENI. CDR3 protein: CASSPLSRGDEQYF. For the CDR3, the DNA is TGTGCCAGCTCACCACTGTCCAGGGGCGACGAGCAGTACTTC.

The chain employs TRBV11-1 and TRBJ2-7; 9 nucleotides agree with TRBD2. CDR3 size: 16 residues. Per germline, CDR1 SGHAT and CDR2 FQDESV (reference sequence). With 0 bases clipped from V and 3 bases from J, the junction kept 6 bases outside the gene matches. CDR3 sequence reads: CASSLASQREDYEQYF. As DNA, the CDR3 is TGTGCCAGCAGCTTAGCCTCCCAGCGGGAGGACTACGAGCAGTACTTC.

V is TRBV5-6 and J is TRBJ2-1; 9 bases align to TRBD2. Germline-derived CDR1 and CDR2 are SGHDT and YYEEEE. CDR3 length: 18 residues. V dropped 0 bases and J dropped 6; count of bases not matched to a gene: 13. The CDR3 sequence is CASSLDFFGGRAPNEQFF. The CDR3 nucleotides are TGTGCCAGCAGCTTGGATTTTTTCGGCGGGAGGGCCCCCAATGAGCAGTTCTTC. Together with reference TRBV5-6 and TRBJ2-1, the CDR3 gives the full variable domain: DAGVTQSPTHLIKTRGQQVTLRCSPKSGHDTVSWYQQALGQGPQFIFQYYEEEERQRGNFPDRFSGHQFPNYSSELNVNALLLGDSALYLCASSLDFFGGRAPNEQFFGPGTRLTVL.

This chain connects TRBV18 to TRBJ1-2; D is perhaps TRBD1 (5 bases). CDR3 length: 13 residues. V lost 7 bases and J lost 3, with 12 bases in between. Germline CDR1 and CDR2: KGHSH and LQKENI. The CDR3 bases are TGTGCCAGCTTCAGAGACAGTGACTATGGCTACACCTTC. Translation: CASFRDSDYGYTF.

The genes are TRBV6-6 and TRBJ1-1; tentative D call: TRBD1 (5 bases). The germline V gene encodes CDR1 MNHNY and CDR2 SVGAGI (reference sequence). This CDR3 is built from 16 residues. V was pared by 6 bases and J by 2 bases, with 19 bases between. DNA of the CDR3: TGTGCCAGCAGCCGACCTACCGGGACTGATAACACTGAAGCTTTCTTT. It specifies CASSRPTGTDNTEAFF.

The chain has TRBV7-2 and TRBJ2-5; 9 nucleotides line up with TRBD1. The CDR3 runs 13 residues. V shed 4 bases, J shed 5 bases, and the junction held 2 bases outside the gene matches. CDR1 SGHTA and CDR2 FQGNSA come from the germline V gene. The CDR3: CASSWDREETQYF. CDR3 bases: TGTGCCAGCAGCTGGGACAGGGAGGAGACCCAGTACTTC.

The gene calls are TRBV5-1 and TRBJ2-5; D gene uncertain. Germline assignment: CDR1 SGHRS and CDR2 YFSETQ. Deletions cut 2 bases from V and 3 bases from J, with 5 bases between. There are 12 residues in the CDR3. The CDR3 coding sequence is TGCGCCAGCAGCTTTGTTAAAGAGACCCAGTACTTC. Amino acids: CASSFVKETQYF.

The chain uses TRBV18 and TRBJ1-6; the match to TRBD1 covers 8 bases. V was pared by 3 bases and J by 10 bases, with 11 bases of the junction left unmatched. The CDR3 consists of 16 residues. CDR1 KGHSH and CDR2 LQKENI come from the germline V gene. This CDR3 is CASSPLTQGVGSPLHF. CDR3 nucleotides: TGTGCCAGCTCACCGCTAACACAGGGGGTCGGGTCACCCCTCCACTTT.

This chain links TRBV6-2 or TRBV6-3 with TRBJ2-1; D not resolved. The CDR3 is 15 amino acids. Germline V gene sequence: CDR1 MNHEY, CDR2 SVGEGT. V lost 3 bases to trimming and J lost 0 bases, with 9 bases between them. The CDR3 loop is CASSYRLDSYNEQFF. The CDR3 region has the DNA TGTGCCAGCAGTTATAGGCTAGACTCCTACAATGAGCAGTTCTTC.

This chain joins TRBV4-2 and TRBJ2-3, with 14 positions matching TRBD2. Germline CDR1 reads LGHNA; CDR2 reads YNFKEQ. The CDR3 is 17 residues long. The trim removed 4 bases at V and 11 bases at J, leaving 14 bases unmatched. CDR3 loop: CASSPTGTSGSSIMQYF. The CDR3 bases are TGTGCCAGCAGCCCGACCGGGACTAGCGGGAGTTCAATCATGCAGTATTTT.

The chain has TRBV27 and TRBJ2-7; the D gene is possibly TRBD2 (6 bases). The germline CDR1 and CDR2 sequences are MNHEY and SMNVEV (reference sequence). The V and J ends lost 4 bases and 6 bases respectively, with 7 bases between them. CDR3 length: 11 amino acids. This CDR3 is CASSYGGEQYF. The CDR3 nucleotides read TGTGCCAGCAGTTACGGGGGCGAGCAGTACTTC.

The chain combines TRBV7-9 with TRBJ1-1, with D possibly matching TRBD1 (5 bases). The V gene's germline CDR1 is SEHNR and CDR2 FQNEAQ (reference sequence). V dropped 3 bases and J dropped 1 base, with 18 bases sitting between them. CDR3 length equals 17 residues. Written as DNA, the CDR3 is TGTGCCAGCAGCTTCAGCGGGCGGGACGGAACGAACACTGAAGCTTTCTTT. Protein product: CASSFSGRDGTNTEAFF.

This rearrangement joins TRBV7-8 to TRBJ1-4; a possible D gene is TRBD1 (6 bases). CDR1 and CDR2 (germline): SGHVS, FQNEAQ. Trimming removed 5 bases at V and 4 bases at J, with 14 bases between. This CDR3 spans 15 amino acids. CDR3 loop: CASSTGTHLNEKLFF. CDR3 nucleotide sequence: TGTGCCAGCAGCACAGGGACACATCTTAATGAAAAACTGTTTTTT. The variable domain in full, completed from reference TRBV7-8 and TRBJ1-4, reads GAGVSQSPRYKVAKRGQDVALRCDPISGHVSLFWYQQALGQGPEFLTYFQNEAQLDKSGLPSDRFFAERPEGSVSTLKIQRTQQEDSAVYLCASSTGTHLNEKLFFGSGTQLSVL.

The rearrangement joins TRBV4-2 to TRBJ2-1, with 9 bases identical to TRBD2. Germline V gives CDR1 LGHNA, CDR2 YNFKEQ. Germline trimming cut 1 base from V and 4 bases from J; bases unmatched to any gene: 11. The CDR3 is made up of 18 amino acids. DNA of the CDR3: TGTGCCAGCAGCCAAGTCGCGGGGACTAGCAACGGGTACAATGAGCAGTTCTTC. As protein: CASSQVAGTSNGYNEQFF.

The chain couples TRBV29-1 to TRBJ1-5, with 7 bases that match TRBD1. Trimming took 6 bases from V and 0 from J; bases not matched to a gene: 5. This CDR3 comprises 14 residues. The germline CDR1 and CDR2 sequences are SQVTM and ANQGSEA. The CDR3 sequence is CSVGQANSNQPQHF. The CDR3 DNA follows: TGCAGCGTCGGACAGGCGAATAGCAATCAGCCCCAGCATTTT.

For the CDR3, the DNA is TGTGCCAGCAGTGATCAGAGAACAGGGCGGGGGGATGAAAAACTGTTTTTT. It is translated as CASSDQRTGRGDEKLFF. V and J are TRBV2 and TRBJ1-4; maybe TRBD1 (6 bases). V lost 3 bases, J lost 6 bases, and 20 bases lay in between. Germline CDR1 reads SNHLY; CDR2 reads FYNNEI. The CDR3 spans 17 residues.

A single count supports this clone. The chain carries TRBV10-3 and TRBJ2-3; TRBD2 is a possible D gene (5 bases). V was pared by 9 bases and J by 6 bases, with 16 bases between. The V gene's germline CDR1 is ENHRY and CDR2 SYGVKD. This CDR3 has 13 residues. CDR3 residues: CAMQMGEWDTQYF. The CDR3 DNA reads TGTGCCATGCAAATGGGAGAGTGGGATACGCAGTATTTT.

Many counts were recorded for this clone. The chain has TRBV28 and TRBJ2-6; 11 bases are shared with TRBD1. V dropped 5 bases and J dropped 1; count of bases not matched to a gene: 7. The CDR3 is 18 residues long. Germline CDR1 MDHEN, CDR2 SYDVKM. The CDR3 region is CASSPRTGGASGANVLTF. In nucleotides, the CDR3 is TGTGCCAGCAGTCCCCGGACAGGGGGCGCTTCTGGGGCCAACGTCCTGACTTTC.